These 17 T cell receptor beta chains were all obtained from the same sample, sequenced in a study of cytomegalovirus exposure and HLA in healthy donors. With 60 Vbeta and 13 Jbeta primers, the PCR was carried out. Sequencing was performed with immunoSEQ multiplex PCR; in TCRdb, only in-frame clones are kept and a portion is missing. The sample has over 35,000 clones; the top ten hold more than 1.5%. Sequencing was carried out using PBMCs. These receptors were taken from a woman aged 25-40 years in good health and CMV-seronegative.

Here the CDR3 reads CAWSSRQGGTEAFF. In DNA, the CDR3 is TGTGCCTGGAGTTCACGGCAGGGGGGTACTGAAGCTTTCTTT. The chain joins TRBV30 to TRBJ1-1, with 7 bases fitting TRBD1. In germline, CDR1 is GTSNPN, CDR2 SVGIG (reference sequence). The CDR3 covers 14 residues. Trimming cost V 2 bases and J 5 bases; bases outside gene matches: 8.

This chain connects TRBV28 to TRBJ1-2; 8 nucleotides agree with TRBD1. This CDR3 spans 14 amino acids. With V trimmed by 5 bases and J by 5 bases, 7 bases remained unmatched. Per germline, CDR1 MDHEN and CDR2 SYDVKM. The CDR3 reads CASSAAQGEYGYTF. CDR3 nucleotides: TGTGCCAGCAGTGCGGCACAGGGGGAGTATGGCTACACCTTC.

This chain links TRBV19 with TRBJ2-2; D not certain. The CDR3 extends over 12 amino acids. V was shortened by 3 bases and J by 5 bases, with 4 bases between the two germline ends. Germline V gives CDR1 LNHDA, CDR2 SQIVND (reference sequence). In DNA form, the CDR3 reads TGTGCCAGTAGTATTAGTACCGGGGAGCTGTTTTTT. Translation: CASSISTGELFF.

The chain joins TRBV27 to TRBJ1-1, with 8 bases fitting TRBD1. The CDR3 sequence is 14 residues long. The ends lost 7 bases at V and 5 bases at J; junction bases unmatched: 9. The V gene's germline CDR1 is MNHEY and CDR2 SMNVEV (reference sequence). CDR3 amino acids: CASINDRGSTEAFF. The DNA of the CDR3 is TGTGCCAGCATCAACGACAGGGGATCGACTGAAGCTTTCTTT.

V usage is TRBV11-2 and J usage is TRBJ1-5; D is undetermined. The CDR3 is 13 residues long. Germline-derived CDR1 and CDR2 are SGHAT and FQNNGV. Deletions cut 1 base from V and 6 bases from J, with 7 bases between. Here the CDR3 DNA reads TGTGCCAGCAGCTTAGGCGGGGTTCAGCCCCAGCATTTT. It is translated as CASSLGGVQPQHF. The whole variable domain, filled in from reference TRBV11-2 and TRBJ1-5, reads EAGVAQSPRYKIIEKRQSVAFWCNPISGHATLYWYQQILGQGPKLLIQFQNNGVVDDSQLPKDRFSAERLKGVDSTLKIQPAKLEDSAVYLCASSLGGVQPQHFGDGTRLSIL.

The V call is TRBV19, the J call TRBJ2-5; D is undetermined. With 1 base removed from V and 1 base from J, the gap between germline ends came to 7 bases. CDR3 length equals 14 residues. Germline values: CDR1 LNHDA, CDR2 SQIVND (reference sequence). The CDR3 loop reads CASSIAPGQETQYF. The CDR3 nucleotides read TGTGCCAGTAGTATAGCACCGGGCCAAGAGACCCAGTACTTC. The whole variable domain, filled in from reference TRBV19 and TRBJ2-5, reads DGGITQSPKYLFRKEGQNVTLSCEQNLNHDAMYWYRQDPGQGLRLIYYSQIVNDFQKGDIAEGYSVSREKKESFPLTVTSAQKNPTAFYLCASSIAPGQETQYFGPGTRLLVL.

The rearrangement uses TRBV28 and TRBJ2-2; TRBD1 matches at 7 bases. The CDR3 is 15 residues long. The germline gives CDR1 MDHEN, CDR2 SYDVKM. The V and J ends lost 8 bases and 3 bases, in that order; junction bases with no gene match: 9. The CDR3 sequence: CASVPGQPDTGELFF. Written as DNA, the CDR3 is TGTGCCAGCGTTCCGGGACAGCCGGACACCGGGGAGCTGTTTTTT.

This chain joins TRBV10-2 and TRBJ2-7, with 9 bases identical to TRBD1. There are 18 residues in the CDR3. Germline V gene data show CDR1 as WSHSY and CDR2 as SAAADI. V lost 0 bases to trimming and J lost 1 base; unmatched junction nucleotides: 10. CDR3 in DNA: TGCGCCAGCAGTGAGTCATTAGACAGGGGGTTAAGGTCCTACGAGCAGTACTTC. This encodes CASSESLDRGLRSYEQYF.

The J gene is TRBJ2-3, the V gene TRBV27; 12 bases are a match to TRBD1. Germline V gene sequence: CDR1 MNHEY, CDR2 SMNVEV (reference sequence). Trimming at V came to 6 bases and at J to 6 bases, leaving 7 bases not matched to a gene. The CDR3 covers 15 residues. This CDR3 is CASRHRDRGHDTQYF. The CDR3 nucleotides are TGTGCCAGCAGACACCGGGACAGGGGGCATGATACGCAGTATTTT.

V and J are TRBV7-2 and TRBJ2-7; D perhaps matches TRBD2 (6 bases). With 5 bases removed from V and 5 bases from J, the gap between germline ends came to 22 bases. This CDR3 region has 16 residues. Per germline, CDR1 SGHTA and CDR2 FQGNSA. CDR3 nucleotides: TGTGCCAGCAGCCGAAGGGGACTGGCGAATCTCGACGAGCAGTACTTC. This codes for CASSRRGLANLDEQYF.

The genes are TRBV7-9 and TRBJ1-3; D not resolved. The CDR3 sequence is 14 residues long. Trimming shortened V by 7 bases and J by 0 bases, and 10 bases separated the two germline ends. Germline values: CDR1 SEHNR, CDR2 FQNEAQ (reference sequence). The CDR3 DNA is TGTGCCAGCAATGACATCAGCTCTGGAAACACCATATATTTT. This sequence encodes CASNDISSGNTIYF.

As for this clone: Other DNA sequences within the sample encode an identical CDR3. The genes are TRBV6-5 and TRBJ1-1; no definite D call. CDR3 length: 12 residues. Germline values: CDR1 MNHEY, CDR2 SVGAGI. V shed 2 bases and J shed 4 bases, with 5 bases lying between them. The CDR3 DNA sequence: TGTGCCAGCAGTTACGGCGGCACTGAAGCTTTCTTT. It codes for CASSYGGTEAFF.

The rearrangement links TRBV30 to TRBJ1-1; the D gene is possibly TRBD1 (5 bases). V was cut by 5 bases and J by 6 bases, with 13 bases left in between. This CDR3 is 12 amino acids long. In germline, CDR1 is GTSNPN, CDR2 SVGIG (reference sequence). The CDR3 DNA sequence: TGTGCCTGGTCAGGGATGGTCGCTGAAGCTTTCTTT. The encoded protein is CAWSGMVAEAFF.

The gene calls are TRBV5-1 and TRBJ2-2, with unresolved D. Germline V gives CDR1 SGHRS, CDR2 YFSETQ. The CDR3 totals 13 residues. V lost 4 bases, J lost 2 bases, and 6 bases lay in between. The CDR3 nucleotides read TGCGCCAGCAGCGACTTCAACACCGGGGAGCTGTTTTTT. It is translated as CASSDFNTGELFF. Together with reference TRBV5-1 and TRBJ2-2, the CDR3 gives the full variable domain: KAGVTQTPRYLIKTRGQQVTLSCSPISGHRSVSWYQQTPGQGLQFLFEYFSETQRNKGNFPGRFSGRQFSNSRSEMNVSTLELGDSALYLCASSDFNTGELFFGEGSRLTVL.

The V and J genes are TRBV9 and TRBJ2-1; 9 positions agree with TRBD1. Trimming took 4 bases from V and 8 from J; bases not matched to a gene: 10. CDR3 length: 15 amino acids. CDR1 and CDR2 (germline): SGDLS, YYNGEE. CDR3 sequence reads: CASSLPGGTGHEQFF. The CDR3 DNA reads TGTGCCAGCAGCCTTCCCGGTGGGACAGGGCATGAGCAGTTCTTC.

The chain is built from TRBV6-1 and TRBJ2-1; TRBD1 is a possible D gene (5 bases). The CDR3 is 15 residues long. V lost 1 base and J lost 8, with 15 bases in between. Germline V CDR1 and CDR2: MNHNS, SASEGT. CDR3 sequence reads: CASSEDRRVSHEQFF. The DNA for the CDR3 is TGTGCCAGCAGTGAAGACAGGAGAGTCTCCCATGAGCAGTTCTTC.

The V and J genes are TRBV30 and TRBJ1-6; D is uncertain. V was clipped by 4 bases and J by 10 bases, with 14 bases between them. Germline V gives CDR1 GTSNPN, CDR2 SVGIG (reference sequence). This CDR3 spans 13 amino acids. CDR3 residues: CAWTGLAGSPLHF. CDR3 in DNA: TGTGCCTGGACTGGCTTAGCGGGATCACCCCTCCACTTT. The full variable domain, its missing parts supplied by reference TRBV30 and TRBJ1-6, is SQTIHQWPATLVQPVGSPLSLECTVEGTSNPNLYWYRQAAGRGLQLLFYSVGIGQISSEVPQNLSASRPQDRQFILSSKKLLLSDSGFYLCAWTGLAGSPLHFGNGTRLTVT.